A single sample is the source of the 7 T cell receptor beta chains below, sequenced in a study of identical twins. TCRdb called the 5' RACE reads again in MiXCR, with one record for every CDR3 protein. The sample carries around 240,000 distinct CDR3 sequences, approximately 7% recorded once. These data also featured in a second study, about yellow fever vaccine responses in identical twins.

The sequencing sample was made of memory (CD45RO+) T cells sorted from blood. The receptors come from a woman between 18 and 29 years old in good health.

This clonotype occurred many times. The V call is TRBV20-1, the J call TRBJ2-4, with TRBD2 identical over 8 bases. This CDR3 is 13 amino acids long. V shed 3 bases, J shed 5 bases, and the junction held 3 bases outside the gene matches. In germline, CDR1 is DFQATT, CDR2 SNEGSKA (reference sequence). The CDR3 DNA sequence: TGCAGTGCTAGGCGTAGCGGGGAAAACATTCAGTACTTC. It is translated as CSARRSGENIQYF.

This clonotype has ten or more counts. The CDR3 protein is CASSDTTGPSYGYTF. CDR3 DNA sequence: TGCGCCAGCAGCGATACGACAGGTCCAAGCTATGGCTACACCTTC. V usage is TRBV5-1 and J usage is TRBJ1-2; a weak D match, TRBD1 (6 bases). Looked up from germline, CDR1 is SGHRS and CDR2 is YFSETQ. CDR3 length equals 15 residues. Trimming took 4 bases from V and 4 from J, leaving 17 bases between them.

This clonotype was found a few times. The chain couples TRBV2 to TRBJ1-5, with D uncertain. Germline CDR1 is SNHLY and CDR2 is FYNNEI. Trimming stripped 6 bases from V and 3 bases from J, with 12 bases between. This CDR3 region has 14 residues. The CDR3 DNA reads TGTGCCAGCAGCCCGGGTCTTACCAATCAGCCCCAGCATTTT. Amino acid sequence: CASSPGLTNQPQHF.

At least ten counts were recorded for this clonotype. The V gene is TRBV5-1, the J gene TRBJ2-2, with D tentatively TRBD1 (5 bases). The germline V and J ends were trimmed by 5 bases and 4 bases, with 9 bases remaining between them. The CDR3 runs 13 residues. Per the germline V gene, CDR1 is SGHRS and CDR2 is YFSETQ. CDR3 in amino acids: CASRADSTGELFF. For the CDR3, the DNA is TGCGCCAGCAGGGCCGACAGCACCGGGGAGCTGTTTTTT.

V gene TRBV20-1 combines with J gene TRBJ2-3; the match to TRBD1 covers 7 bases. V lost 6 bases and J lost 2; bases outside the gene matches: 2. Germline values: CDR1 DFQATT, CDR2 SNEGSKA (reference sequence). The CDR3 is made up of 12 amino acids. CDR3 sequence (DNA): TGCAGTGCCGGGACAGTCACAGATACGCAGTATTTT. Translated: CSAGTVTDTQYF.

This clonotype has just a few counts. The V and J genes are TRBV4-2 and TRBJ2-5; D is uncertain. The V gene lost 1 base and the J gene lost 2 bases, with 8 bases spanning the gap. This CDR3 has 14 amino acids. The germline V gene has CDR1 LGHNA and CDR2 YNFKEQ. The CDR3 bases are TGTGCCAGCAGCCAAGTTCCGGAGCAAGAGACCCAGTACTTC. Its translation: CASSQVPEQETQYF.

Many counts were recorded for this clonotype. The chain joins TRBV7-3 to TRBJ2-5; D call uncertain. Trimming removed 1 base at V and 5 bases at J, with 11 bases between. CDR1 and CDR2 from the germline V gene are SGHTA and FQGTGA. The CDR3 contains 14 residues. DNA of the CDR3: TGTGCCAGCAGCTTAATTGGTCAAAGGGAGACCCAGTACTTC. Translation: CASSLIGQRETQYF.